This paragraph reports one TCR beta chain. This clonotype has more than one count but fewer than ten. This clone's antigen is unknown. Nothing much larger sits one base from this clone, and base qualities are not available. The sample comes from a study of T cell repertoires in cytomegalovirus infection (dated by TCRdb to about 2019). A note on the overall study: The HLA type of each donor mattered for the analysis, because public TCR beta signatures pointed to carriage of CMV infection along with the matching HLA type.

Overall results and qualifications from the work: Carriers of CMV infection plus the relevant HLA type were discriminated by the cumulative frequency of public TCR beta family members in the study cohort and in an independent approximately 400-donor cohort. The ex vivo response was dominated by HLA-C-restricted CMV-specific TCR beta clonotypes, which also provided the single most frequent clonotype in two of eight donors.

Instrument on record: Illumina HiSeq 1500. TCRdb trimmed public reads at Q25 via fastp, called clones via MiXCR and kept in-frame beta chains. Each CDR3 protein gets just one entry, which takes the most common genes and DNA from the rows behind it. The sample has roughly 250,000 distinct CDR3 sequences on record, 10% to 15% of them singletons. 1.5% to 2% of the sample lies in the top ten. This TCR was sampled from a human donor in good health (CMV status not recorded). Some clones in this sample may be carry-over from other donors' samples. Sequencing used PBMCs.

The nucleotide sequence is given as TGTGCCAGCAGTTTATCCCCTACCCGGGGGCCGGATCAGCCCCAGCATTTT. It specifies CASSLSPTRGPDQPQHF. This chain joins TRBV28 to TRBJ1-5; matching of 6 bases hints at TRBD1 as the D gene. CDR1 MDHEN and CDR2 SYDVKM are derived from the germline V gene. Trimming at the junction amounts to 1 base on V and 5 bases on J, and the germline ends lie 18 bases apart. From cysteine to phenylalanine, the CDR3 is 17 amino acids long. Just CDR3 DNA is preserved here, 51 bases in frame from base 1.